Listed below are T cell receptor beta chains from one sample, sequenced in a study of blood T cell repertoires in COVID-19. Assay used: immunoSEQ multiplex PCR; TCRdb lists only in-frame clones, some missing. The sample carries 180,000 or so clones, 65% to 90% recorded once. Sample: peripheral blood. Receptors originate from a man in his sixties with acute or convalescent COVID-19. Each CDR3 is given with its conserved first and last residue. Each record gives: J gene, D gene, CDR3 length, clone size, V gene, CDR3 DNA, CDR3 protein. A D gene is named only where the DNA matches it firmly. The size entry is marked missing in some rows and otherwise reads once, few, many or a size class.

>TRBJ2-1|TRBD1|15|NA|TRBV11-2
TGTGCCAGCAGCCGGATGGGGGACAGCTACAATGAGCAGTTCTTC
CASSRMGDSYNEQFF
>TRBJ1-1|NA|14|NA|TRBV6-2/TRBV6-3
TGTGCCAGCAGTTGGGGCAGCCCGAACACTGAAGCTTTCTTT
CASSWGSPNTEAFF
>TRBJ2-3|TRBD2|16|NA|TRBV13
TGTGCCAGCAGCTTAGGGAGCGGGACTAGCACAGATACGCAGTATTTT
CASSLGSGTSTDTQYF
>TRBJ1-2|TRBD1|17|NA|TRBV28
TGTGCCAGCAGTTTAGCCCCTCGACAGGGGGCTGCTGCCGGCTACACCTTC
CASSLAPRQGAAAGYTF
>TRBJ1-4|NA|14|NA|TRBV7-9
TGTGCCAGCACCCGGACTCTCTCTAATGAAAAACTGTTTTTT
CASTRTLSNEKLFF
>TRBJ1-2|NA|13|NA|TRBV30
TGTGCCTGGAGTCGCGGGGCCAACTATGGCTACACCTTC
CAWSRGANYGYTF
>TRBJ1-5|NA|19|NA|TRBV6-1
TGTGCCAGCAGTGAAGCGAGGGGCACAGGGCGATTCAACCAGGGGCCCCAGCATTTT
CASSEARGTGRFNQGPQHF
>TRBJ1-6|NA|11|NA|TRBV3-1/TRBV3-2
TGTGCCAGCAGCCAAGGCGAACCCCTCCACTTT
CASSQGEPLHF
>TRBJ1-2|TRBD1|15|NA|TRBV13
TGTGCCAGCAGCTATTACGGACAGGGTGACTATGGCTACACCTTC
CASSYYGQGDYGYTF
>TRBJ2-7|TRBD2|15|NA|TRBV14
TGTGCCAGCAGCCAAGTAGCGGGAGGGCCGTCTGAGCAGTACTTC
CASSQVAGGPSEQYF
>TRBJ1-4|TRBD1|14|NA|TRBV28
TGTGCCAGCACCCGGACAGGGATGGCTGAAAAACTGTTTTTT
CASTRTGMAEKLFF
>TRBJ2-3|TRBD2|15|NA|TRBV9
TGTGCCAGCAGCCCGACTAGCGGGAGGGCAGATACGCAGTATTTT
CASSPTSGRADTQYF
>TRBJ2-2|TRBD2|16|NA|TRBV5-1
TGCGCCAGCAGCGGGAGCGGGGGCGCGAACACCGGGGAGCTGTTTTTT
CASSGSGGANTGELFF
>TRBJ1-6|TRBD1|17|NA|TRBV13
TGTGCCAGCAGCTTAGTAGGGGGACAGGGGATTGATTCACCCCTCCACTTT
CASSLVGGQGIDSPLHF
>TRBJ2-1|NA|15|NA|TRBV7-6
TGTGCCAGCAGCTTAGCTGGAGGAGTCGGCAATGAGCAGTTCTTC
CASSLAGGVGNEQFF
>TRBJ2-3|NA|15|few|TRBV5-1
TGCGCCAGCAGCTTGGGCGCTTCCTTCACAGATACGCAGTATTTT
CASSLGASFTDTQYF
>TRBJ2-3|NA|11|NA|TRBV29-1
TGCAGCACGGACTCAACAGATACGCAGTATTTT
CSTDSTDTQYF
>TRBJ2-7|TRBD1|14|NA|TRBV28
TGTGCCAGCAGCCCGACAGGGGGAACCCACGAGCAGTACTTC
CASSPTGGTHEQYF
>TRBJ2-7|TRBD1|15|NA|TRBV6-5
TGTGCCAGCAGTACAGGGGGAGTCATCTCCTACGAGCAGTACTTC
CASSTGGVISYEQYF
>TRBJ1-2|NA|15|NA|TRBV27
TGTGCCAGCAGCCTCGTAGAGGGGGTTAGGGGTGGCTACACCTTC
CASSLVEGVRGGYTF